The 25 T cell receptor beta chains in this list originate from one sample, sequenced in a study of blood T cell repertoires in COVID-19. The method was immunoSEQ multiplex PCR; TCRdb's version includes in-frame clones alone and lacks a portion of them. The data contain about 140,000 clones, roughly 80% of them singletons. Sequencing used PBMCs or T cells enriched from blood (not recorded which). These receptors came from a woman younger than 30 who had been exposed to COVID-19.

The genes are TRBV28 and TRBJ2-5; 8 bases align to TRBD2. Germline V gene sequence: CDR1 MDHEN, CDR2 SYDVKM. This CDR3 comprises 13 residues. With V trimmed by 5 bases and J by 5 bases, 4 bases remained unmatched. CDR3 DNA sequence: TGTGCCAGCAGTCGAAGCGGGAGTGAGACCCAGTACTTC. The encoded protein is CASSRSGSETQYF.

The rearrangement links TRBV7-9 to TRBJ1-4; no reliable D call. There are 13 residues in the CDR3. Trimming pared 5 bases from V and 3 bases from J, leaving 7 bases between. CDR1 is SEHNR and CDR2 is FQNEAQ in the germline V gene (reference sequence). CDR3 coding DNA: TGTGCCAGCAGCACCCGCGCTAATGAAAAACTGTTTTTT. Protein sequence: CASSTRANEKLFF.

The chain recombines TRBV4-1 with TRBJ2-1; TRBD1 might be the D (7 bases). Trimming left V 1 base short and J 5 bases short, with 21 bases between. Germline lookup yields CDR1 MGHRA and CDR2 YSYEKL. This CDR3 has 18 amino acids. CDR3 DNA sequence: TGCGCCAGCAGCCAAGCGAGGGCCCTAGCGACAGGGAACAATGAGCAGTTCTTC. This gives the protein CASSQARALATGNNEQFF.

V usage is TRBV11-3 and J usage is TRBJ2-3; tentatively, D is TRBD1 (6 bases). The V gene's germline CDR1 is SGHNT and CDR2 YENEEA. The CDR3 consists of 12 residues. Trimming took off 5 bases at V and 10 bases at J, with 13 bases between the two ends. In nucleotides, the CDR3 is TGTGCCAGCAGCAGTAACAGGGAATCGCAGTATTTT. Translating it yields CASSSNRESQYF.

The rearrangement links TRBV29-1 to TRBJ1-2; the match to TRBD1 covers 8 bases. Germline loops: CDR1 SQVTM, CDR2 ANQGSEA. The CDR3 extends over 12 amino acids. After removal of 7 bases from V and 7 bases from J, the junction contained 8 bases not matched to a gene. The CDR3 reads CSDLTGGSGYTF. In DNA, the CDR3 is TGCAGCGACCTTACAGGGGGAAGTGGCTACACCTTC.

The V call is TRBV6-2 or TRBV6-3, the J call TRBJ2-7; 9 positions agree with TRBD1. The CDR3 length is 15 residues. Germline assignment: CDR1 MNHEY and CDR2 SVGEGT. Unmatched junction bases numbered 7, after V lost 4 bases and J lost 3 bases. The CDR3 bases are TGTGCCAGCAGTTCATCCGGGACAGGGTACTACGAGCAGTACTTC. Protein product: CASSSSGTGYYEQYF.

This chain joins TRBV7-9 and TRBJ2-5; TRBD2 might be the D (5 bases). This CDR3 contains 14 residues. Germline V CDR1 and CDR2: SEHNR, FQNEAQ (reference sequence). The V gene lost 5 bases and the J gene lost 5 bases, with 15 bases spanning the gap. CDR3 protein: CASSRPGIGETQYF. CDR3 in DNA: TGTGCCAGCAGCCGCCCGGGGATAGGGGAGACCCAGTACTTC.

The J gene is TRBJ1-1, the V gene TRBV7-9; D is uncertain. The CDR3 loop spans 16 amino acids. V was clipped by 2 bases and J by 11 bases, with 24 bases between them. Germline CDR1 and CDR2: SEHNR and FQNEAQ (reference sequence). This CDR3 is CASSLTPLIGRSEAFF. The DNA for the CDR3 is TGTGCCAGCAGCTTAACCCCGCTTATCGGGAGAAGTGAGGCTTTCTTT.

The rearrangement links TRBV2 to TRBJ1-5; 8 bases align to TRBD1. The CDR3 has 16 amino acids. V was pared by 7 bases and J by 1 base, with 9 bases of the junction left unmatched. In germline, CDR1 is SNHLY, CDR2 FYNNEI. CDR3 amino acids: CASTSDRGRSNQPQHF. As DNA, the CDR3 is TGTGCCAGCACCTCCGACAGGGGTAGAAGCAATCAGCCCCAGCATTTT.

The chain employs TRBV19 and TRBJ1-1; D possibly corresponds to TRBD1 (5 bases). V lost 5 bases and J 8 bases, leaving 21 bases between the germline ends. The CDR3 totals 15 residues. Germline CDR1 is LNHDA and CDR2 is SQIVND (reference sequence). Here the CDR3 reads CASSPRQGGSLEAFF. CDR3 sequence (DNA): TGTGCCAGTAGTCCTCGCCAGGGAGGATCTCTCGAAGCTTTCTTT.

Here the CDR3 reads CASSQETHPGGQETQYF. DNA for the CDR3: TGTGCCAGCAGCCAAGAGACTCACCCGGGGGGCCAAGAGACCCAGTACTTC. This chain links TRBV3-1 (or the pseudogene TRBV3-2) with TRBJ2-5; 7 bases fit TRBD2. The CDR3 covers 17 residues. Looked up from germline, CDR1 is LGHDT and CDR2 is YNNKEL (reference sequence). V was pared by 0 bases and J by 1 base, with 8 bases of the junction left unmatched.

V is TRBV25-1 and J is TRBJ2-3; 7 bases match TRBD2. Per germline, CDR1 MGHDK and CDR2 SYGVNS. V trimming: 3 bases; J trimming: 0 bases; junction bases outside the gene matches: 6. The length of the CDR3 is 16 residues. The CDR3 bases are TGTGCCAGCAGTGAGTTGAGCGGGGTTAGCACAGATACGCAGTATTTT. Protein product: CASSELSGVSTDTQYF.

The rearrangement uses TRBV4-2 and TRBJ1-3; the D gene is possibly TRBD1 (5 bases). The CDR3 totals 18 residues. Germline V gene data show CDR1 as LGHNA and CDR2 as YNFKEQ. Deletions cut 1 base from V and 7 bases from J, with 23 bases between. The CDR3 loop is CASSQALFLTAGRNTIYF. The CDR3 DNA sequence: TGTGCCAGCAGCCAAGCCCTTTTCCTAACAGCGGGACGGAACACCATATATTTT.

The chain employs TRBV6-6 and TRBJ2-6, with D unresolved. With 3 bases removed from V and 4 bases from J, the gap between germline ends came to 10 bases. Germline assignment: CDR1 MNHNY and CDR2 SVGAGI (reference sequence). The CDR3 runs 15 residues. The CDR3 sequence: CASSYQNRGANVLTF. CDR3 DNA sequence: TGTGCCAGCAGTTATCAGAATCGAGGGGCCAACGTCCTGACTTTC.

This clone was counted at least ten times. The chain carries TRBV29-1 and TRBJ1-2; D call uncertain. With 1 base removed from V and 4 bases from J, the gap between germline ends came to 7 bases. The CDR3 is 12 amino acids. CDR1 and CDR2 (germline): SQVTM, ANQGSEA. DNA for the CDR3: TGCAGCGTTGAAGGCAGTCCCTATGGCTACACCTTC. Protein sequence: CSVEGSPYGYTF.

The chain is built from TRBV20-1 and TRBJ1-2; TRBD1 agrees at 10 bases. Germline CDR1 and CDR2: DFQATT and SNEGSKA (reference sequence). The J segment lost 8 bases and the V segment lost 3 bases, leaving 6 bases of the junction unmatched. This CDR3 has 13 amino acids. The CDR3 coding sequence is TGCAGTGCTAGTCGACAGGGGGCGCGAGGCTACACCTTC. This encodes CSASRQGARGYTF.

The chain has TRBV29-1 and TRBJ1-6; D unclear. With 6 bases removed from V and 6 bases from J, the gap between germline ends came to 12 bases. The CDR3 has 13 residues. Germline CDR1 and CDR2: SQVTM and ANQGSEA. CDR3 DNA sequence: TGCAGCGTGGCGGGGTCCCCTAATTCACCCCTCCACTTT. It yields the protein CSVAGSPNSPLHF. The variable domain in full, completed from reference TRBV29-1 and TRBJ1-6, reads SAVISQKPSRDICQRGTSLTIQCQVDSQVTMMFWYRQQPGQSLTLIATANQGSEATYESGFVIDKFPISRPNLTFSTLTVSNMSPEDSSIYLCSVAGSPNSPLHFGNGTRLTVT.

V usage is TRBV11-3 and J usage is TRBJ1-1; no reliable D call. Germline loops: CDR1 SGHNT, CDR2 YENEEA. V was cut by 2 bases and J by 4 bases, with 11 bases left in between. The CDR3 contains 14 residues. The DNA for the CDR3 is TGTGCCAGCAGCTTATACGGTGATGGCACTGAAGCTTTCTTT. Translating it yields CASSLYGDGTEAFF.

The genes are TRBV7-9 and TRBJ1-5, with 7 bases that match TRBD1. The CDR3 has 13 amino acids. Germline CDR1 SEHNR, CDR2 FQNEAQ (reference sequence). V trimming: 5 bases; J trimming: 12 bases; junction bases outside the gene matches: 10. The CDR3 DNA follows: TGTGCCAGCAGCCCCAACCGGGACAGTCGCCAGCATTTT. Encoded protein: CASSPNRDSRQHF.

The chain uses TRBV10-3 and TRBJ1-2; TRBD1 matches at 10 bases. V lost 6 bases to trimming and J lost 5 bases; unmatched junction nucleotides: 12. The CDR3 has 16 residues. Germline V gene data show CDR1 as ENHRY and CDR2 as SYGVKD. In DNA, the CDR3 is TGTGCCATCAGGGATTCCCTCGGGACAGGGGAGTATGGCTACACCTTC. Residues: CAIRDSLGTGEYGYTF.

This clone was counted ten times or more. The V gene is TRBV10-2, the J gene TRBJ2-5, with D perhaps matching TRBD2 (5 bases). The CDR3 has 13 amino acids. CDR1 and CDR2 from the germline V gene are WSHSY and SAAADI. V was cut by 4 bases and J by 5 bases, with 11 bases left in between. The DNA for the CDR3 is TGCGCCAGCAGTGGGTCTAGCTGGGAGACCCAGTACTTC. This gives the protein CASSGSSWETQYF.

This chain connects TRBV6-5 to TRBJ1-5, with 7 nucleotides matching TRBD1. V lost 2 bases to trimming and J lost 8 bases; unmatched junction nucleotides: 9. CDR1 and CDR2 from the germline V gene are MNHEY and SVGAGI. This CDR3 spans 15 amino acids. The CDR3 region is CASSYTQGVGKPQHF. The CDR3 DNA is TGTGCCAGCAGTTACACCCAGGGGGTGGGGAAGCCCCAGCATTTT.

The chain combines TRBV29-1 with TRBJ1-3; D gene ambiguous. The CDR3 runs 13 residues. Germline values: CDR1 SQVTM, CDR2 ANQGSEA. The V gene lost 7 bases and the J gene lost 4 bases, with 14 bases spanning the gap. The CDR3 protein is CSATKTSGNTIYF. Here the CDR3 DNA reads TGCAGCGCCACTAAAACGAGCGGAAACACCATATATTTT.

This clone showed up just once. The V and J genes are TRBV2 and TRBJ2-1; no clear D. With 6 bases removed from V and 0 bases from J, the gap between germline ends came to 9 bases. The CDR3 sequence is 14 residues long. CDR1 is SNHLY and CDR2 is FYNNEI in the germline V gene. CDR3 protein: CASRSSLSYNEQFF. CDR3 DNA sequence: TGTGCCAGCAGGTCGTCACTCTCCTACAATGAGCAGTTCTTC.

The chain links TRBV19 to TRBJ2-6; tentatively, D is TRBD1 (6 bases). This CDR3 has 17 amino acids. V was cut by 3 bases and J by 1 base, with 13 bases left in between. Germline values: CDR1 LNHDA, CDR2 SQIVND (reference sequence). The CDR3 nucleotides read TGTGCCAGTAGTATGGACAGCGTTTCATCTGGGGCCAACGTCCTGACTTTC. It is translated as CASSMDSVSSGANVLTF.